The subject of this entry is one T cell receptor beta chain. This sample was taken from a study of blood T cell repertoires in COVID-19. Study at large: From the United States, Italy and Spain came samples of acute and convalescent COVID-19.

This CDR3 is 17 amino acids long. CDR1 and CDR2 (germline): SGHNT, YYREEE (reference sequence). Losses at the gene ends were 0 bases for V and 4 bases for J; bases not matched to a gene: 5. As originally analysed: The authors estimated nucleated cell counts from reference gene primer amplification. Sequenced by immunoSEQ multiplex PCR; TCRdb stores in-frame clones only, minus some. V and J calls plus clone size are reproduced from that table; the DNA served to infer D and trimming. The sample consists of some 200,000 clones, approximately 92% of them appearing once. The sequence was collected from a woman between 18 and 30 years old in a cohort exposed to, infected with or recovered from COVID-19 (not recorded which). The V call is TRBV5-4, the J call TRBJ1-6; 9 nucleotides line up with TRBD1. Sequences were obtained from PBMCs or T cells enriched from blood (not recorded which). This chain's CDR3 is CASSLGGQGKYNSPLHF. The CDR3, as DNA: TGTGCCAGCAGCTTGGGGGGACAGGGAAAGTATAATTCACCCCTCCACTTT.